This T cell receptor beta chain was profiled in a study of blood T cell repertoires in COVID-19. Study details: Researchers got acute and convalescent COVID-19 samples from the United States, Italy and Spain. Sources were T cells, B-cell-depleted T cells, or PBMCs; the material itself was cDNA or gDNA.

Per the authors' pipeline: Scientists estimated how many nucleated cells there were by amplifying reference gene primers. Here immunoSEQ multiplex PCR was the method, and the copy in TCRdb shows in-frame clones only, minus some. V, J and clone size derive from that table, while D and trimming were established from the DNA sequence. The sample includes roughly 150,000 clones, 83% seen only once; the top ten take under 2.5%. This clone occurred once. The sample holds other DNA sequences that translate to the same CDR3. CDR3 size: 13 residues. Germline CDR1 reads GTSNPN; CDR2 reads SVGIG (reference sequence). V gave up 0 bases and J gave up 5 bases, with 10 bases separating them.

This clonotype originated in a woman aged 80 or over with acute or convalescent COVID-19. The chain recombines TRBV30 with TRBJ2-5, with D possibly matching TRBD2 (5 bases). The sequenced material came from peripheral blood. The CDR3: CAWSVKSGETQYF. Written as DNA, the CDR3 is TGTGCCTGGAGTGTGAAGTCGGGGGAGACCCAGTACTTC.